Listed below are T cell receptor beta chains from one sample, sequenced in a study of T cell responses to AZD1222 COVID-19 vaccine. Assay: immunoSEQ multiplex PCR; the TCRdb copy retains only in-frame clones and omits some. The sample includes 120,000 to 150,000 clones, 90% to 95% of them seen just once. The specimen was peripheral blood, collected on day 0 of AZD1222 vaccination. Receptors were obtained from an adult in good health. Both conserved end residues are part of each CDR3. D genes are given only for firm matches. Not every row has a clone size; where given, it reads once, few, many or a size class.

abundance	d_gene	v_gene	j_gene	CDR3nt	CDR3aa
NA	NA	TRBV12-3/TRBV12-4	TRBJ1-1	TGTGCCAGCAGTTATGGGGGGCCGACTGAAGCTTTCTTT	CASSYGGPTEAFF
NA	TRBD2	TRBV9	TRBJ2-1	TGTGCCAGCAGCGCCCCGGGACTAAGCTCCTACAATGAGCAGTTCTTC	CASSAPGLSSYNEQFF
NA	TRBD2	TRBV18	TRBJ2-1	TGTGCCAGCGGACGGACTAGCGGGGGTAGCTCCTACAATGAGCAGTTCTTC	CASGRTSGGSSYNEQFF
NA	TRBD2	TRBV9	TRBJ2-3	TGTGCCAGCAGCCCCGGGGCCGGGGGGACGTCCACAGATACGCAGTATTTT	CASSPGAGGTSTDTQYF
NA	NA	TRBV27	TRBJ1-1	TGTGCCAGCAGTTTAAGGGCGGCGGGGACTGAAGCTTTCTTT	CASSLRAAGTEAFF
once	NA	TRBV7-9	TRBJ2-3	TGTGCCAGCAGCTTCCCGTTAGGCTACACAGATACGCAGTATTTT	CASSFPLGYTDTQYF
NA	NA	TRBV7-2	TRBJ1-4	TGTGCCAGCAGCCCGTCCCAGGGTGAAGGAAAAAAACTGTTTTTT	CASSPSQGEGKKLFF
NA	NA	TRBV7-9	TRBJ2-1	TGTGCCAGCAGCTCGACAGGTTTCTCCTACAATGAGCAGTTCTTC	CASSSTGFSYNEQFF
NA	NA	TRBV24-1	TRBJ1-5	TGTGCCACCAGTGATTCCACCGGGGCGAAGGGTTCGAATCAGCCCCAGCATTTT	CATSDSTGAKGSNQPQHF
few	NA	TRBV7-9	TRBJ2-3	TGTGCCAGCAGCTTAGGGGCGGGGTCCGGGGATACGCAGTATTTT	CASSLGAGSGDTQYF
NA	NA	TRBV7-9	TRBJ2-3	TGTGCCAGCAGCTTCAAGCGGAACACAGATACGCAGTATTTT	CASSFKRNTDTQYF
NA	TRBD1	TRBV28	TRBJ1-5	TGTGCCAGCGGCCCAGGGGGGTTCGTGAGCAATCAGCCCCAGCATTTT	CASGPGGFVSNQPQHF
NA	TRBD1	TRBV28	TRBJ1-6	TGTGCCAGCAGACCTCCGGACAGGACGAATTCACCCCTCCACTTT	CASRPPDRTNSPLHF
NA	TRBD2	TRBV9	TRBJ2-5	TGTGCCAGCAGCGGACTAGCGGGGGTCAGCGAGACCCAGTACTTC	CASSGLAGVSETQYF
NA	TRBD1	TRBV5-8	TRBJ2-1	TGTGCCAGCAGCTTGGAGCGACAGGGGTTTGATGAGCAGTTCTTC	CASSLERQGFDEQFF
NA	NA	TRBV6-2/TRBV6-3	TRBJ2-7	TGTGCCAGCAGTTACTGGGCAGGGGCCGGAGGGGAGCAGTACTTC	CASSYWAGAGGEQYF
NA	TRBD1	TRBV9	TRBJ2-1	TGTGCCAGCAGCTTACGGACCGGGACAGCCCGCTACAATGAGCAGTTCTTC	CASSLRTGTARYNEQFF
once	TRBD1	TRBV11-2	TRBJ2-5	TGTGCCAGCAGCTTAGGTTTCACAGGGGGCACGGAGACCCAGTACTTC	CASSLGFTGGTETQYF
NA	TRBD1	TRBV7-2	TRBJ1-2	TGTGCCAGCAGCTCGGGACAGGGGTATGGCTACACCTTC	CASSSGQGYGYTF
NA	NA	TRBV19	TRBJ2-7	TGTGCCAGTAGGAGGAAGGGCGTAAACGAGCAGTACTTC	CASRRKGVNEQYF
once	TRBD1	TRBV27	TRBJ1-2	TGTGCCAGCAGTTCATTAGACAGGGGGCCCCGAAATGGCTACACCTTC	CASSSLDRGPRNGYTF
NA	NA	TRBV7-3	TRBJ2-2	TGTGCCAGCAGTCTCTATAGGTCGGTGAACACCGGGGAGCTGTTTTTT	CASSLYRSVNTGELFF
NA	TRBD1	TRBV29-1	TRBJ2-1	TGCAGCTCCCAGGTCCAGGGGGCCAGGGATGAGCAGTTCTTC	CSSQVQGARDEQFF
NA	TRBD1	TRBV10-3	TRBJ2-7	TGTGCCACCGGACAGGGGGGCCACGAGCAGTACTTC	CATGQGGHEQYF
NA	NA	TRBV9	TRBJ2-5	TGTGCCAGCAGCGTAGGGACCCTGGCGGAGACCCAGTACTTC	CASSVGTLAETQYF
NA	TRBD1	TRBV11-2	TRBJ2-2	TGTGCCAGCAGCCGGGACAGTCCCAGTACCGGGGAGCTGTTTTTT	CASSRDSPSTGELFF